The T cell receptor beta chain described here comes from a study of blood T cell repertoires in COVID-19. Study-wide background: PBMCs, B-cell-depleted T cells, or T cells provided the cDNA or gDNA that made up the material.

The CDR3 totals 13 residues. V dropped 1 base and J dropped 8; count of bases not matched to a gene: 4. In germline, CDR1 is SEHNR, CDR2 FQNEAQ (reference sequence). In the authors' methods: Nucleated cell counts were estimated from reference gene primer amplification. Profiled with immunoSEQ multiplex PCR; TCRdb holds only in-frame clones, not every one. That table gives V, J and clone size, and the DNA gave D and trimming. The sample includes roughly 330,000 clones, 87% of them seen just once. This sequence originates from a woman aged 25-40 years who had recovered from COVID-19. Material: PBMCs or T cells enriched from blood (not recorded which). V usage is TRBV7-9 and J usage is TRBJ1-2; 7 bases map to TRBD1. The CDR3 nucleotides read TGTGCCAGCAGCTTAGACACAGGGGTCGGCTACACCTTC. Residues: CASSLDTGVGYTF.